The rows below give T cell receptor beta chains drawn from one sample of a study of blood T cell repertoires in COVID-19. TCRdb's copy holds only in-frame clones and misses some; the assay was immunoSEQ multiplex PCR. Here the sample spans tens of thousands of clones, 82% being singletons. The material sequenced was peripheral blood. These receptors were collected from a woman older than 75 with acute or convalescent COVID-19. Both conserved end residues are part of each CDR3. The D gene is left open where the match is weak. Expanded clones get a size class; other rows say once, few or many, or leave the size out.

D	size	V	J	CDR3	DNA
.	.	TRBV10-3	TRBJ1-3	CAISESGPVSGNTIYF	TGTGCCATCAGTGAGTCGGGCCCGGTCTCTGGAAACACCATATATTTT
TRBD1	.	TRBV24-1	TRBJ2-3	CATSDPGGQGGDTQYF	TGTGCCACCAGTGACCCCGGGGGACAGGGGGGAGATACGCAGTATTTT
TRBD1	.	TRBV7-6	TRBJ2-7	CASSYYGQGAQEQYF	TGTGCCAGCAGCTACTACGGACAGGGGGCGCAGGAGCAGTACTTC
TRBD1	.	TRBV28	TRBJ2-7	CASRGGDRGSYEQYF	TGTGCCAGCAGGGGGGGGGACAGGGGCTCCTACGAGCAGTACTTC
.	.	TRBV3-1/TRBV3-2	TRBJ2-3	CASSQPWQLLSTDTQYF	TGTGCCAGCAGCCAACCGTGGCAGTTGCTCTCCACAGATACGCAGTATTTT
.	.	TRBV28	TRBJ2-7	CASSTVGGGLGEQYF	TGTGCCAGCAGTACTGTCGGAGGGGGCCTGGGGGAGCAGTACTTC
TRBD1	.	TRBV9	TRBJ1-4	CASSVGRGQGRGKLFF	TGTGCCAGCAGCGTAGGCCGAGGACAGGGGCGCGGAAAACTGTTTTTT
.	.	TRBV7-9	TRBJ2-3	CASSPPTRSFFDTQYF	TGTGCCAGCAGCCCGCCGACTAGGTCGTTTTTTGATACGCAGTATTTT
TRBD2	.	TRBV6-2/TRBV6-3	TRBJ2-1	CASSLIAGGQGEQFF	TGTGCCAGCAGTCTTATAGCGGGAGGGCAGGGTGAGCAGTTCTTC
TRBD1	.	TRBV7-9	TRBJ2-7	CASSSGQGIHEQYF	TGTGCCAGCAGCTCGGGACAGGGAATCCACGAGCAGTACTTC
.	.	TRBV9	TRBJ2-7	CASSGPGGYEQYF	TGTGCCAGCAGCGGACCAGGAGGATACGAGCAGTACTTC
TRBD2	once	TRBV7-9	TRBJ2-5	CAVRASGRVGQETQYF	TGTGCCGTACGGGCTAGCGGGAGGGTCGGACAAGAGACCCAGTACTTC